The rows below give T cell receptor beta chains drawn from one sample of a study of OX40 agonist ivuxolimab in advanced cancers. Some clones are missing from TCRdb's copy, which holds only in-frame ones; the method was immunoSEQ multiplex PCR. Altogether some 80,000 clones are present, over 75% being singletons, with the ten largest covering 0.3% to 0.45%. The sample consisted of CD4+ or CD8+ T cells sorted from blood, taken in a trial of the OX40 agonist ivuxolimab. The receptor source for this set is an adult with an advanced solid tumor such as melanoma, head and neck, liver or kidney cancer. CDR3s leave out the opening cysteine and the closing phenylalanine or tryptophan. The order of the fields is D gene, V gene, J gene, CDR3 protein. D genes are given only for firm matches.

D: NA; V: TRBV5-6; J: TRBJ2-7; CDR3: ASSLWDPYEQY
D: NA; V: TRBV19; J: TRBJ1-2; CDR3: ASSIKDNYGYT
D: NA; V: TRBV15; J: TRBJ2-2; CDR3: ATSFLRNPPNELF
D: NA; V: TRBV20-1; J: TRBJ2-7; CDR3: SARGGYEQY
D: NA; V: TRBV7-9; J: TRBJ2-3; CDR3: ASSWEVSTDTQY
D: NA; V: TRBV7-2; J: TRBJ2-7; CDR3: ASSLEVRWSYEQY
D: TRBD1; V: TRBV5-4; J: TRBJ1-1; CDR3: ASSFYRGPSNTEAF
D: TRBD1; V: TRBV7-2; J: TRBJ2-4; CDR3: ASSSGTGLNIQY
D: NA; V: TRBV25-1; J: TRBJ1-1; CDR3: ASSELGGAEAF
D: NA; V: TRBV9; J: TRBJ1-5; CDR3: ASSVASSGQPQH
D: TRBD1; V: TRBV6-5; J: TRBJ2-6; CDR3: ASSFQTGTGANVLT
D: NA; V: TRBV5-1; J: TRBJ2-1; CDR3: ASSPKTTQGIGNEQF
D: TRBD1; V: TRBV9; J: TRBJ2-1; CDR3: ASSDETGGLYNEQF
D: NA; V: TRBV25-1; J: TRBJ1-1; CDR3: ASSESRGMNTEAF
D: TRBD2; V: TRBV6-5; J: TRBJ2-7; CDR3: ASRSGTSGRGEQY
D: NA; V: TRBV5-1; J: TRBJ2-2; CDR3: ASNENGGTGELF
D: TRBD2; V: TRBV7-2; J: NA; CDR3: ASSLAGLVGEQY
D: NA; V: TRBV18; J: TRBJ2-1; CDR3: ASSPPARTSYNEQF
D: NA; V: TRBV12-5; J: TRBJ2-1; CDR3: ASGLVETGYNEQF
D: NA; V: TRBV4-1; J: TRBJ2-3; CDR3: ASSQGRSRVLADTQY
D: TRBD2; V: TRBV2; J: TRBJ2-1; CDR3: ASRLAGSLDEQF
D: TRBD2; V: TRBV19; J: TRBJ2-1; CDR3: ASSIDLLAVIPSSYNEQF
D: TRBD1; V: TRBV5-6; J: TRBJ2-5; CDR3: ASSLWTGGGETQY